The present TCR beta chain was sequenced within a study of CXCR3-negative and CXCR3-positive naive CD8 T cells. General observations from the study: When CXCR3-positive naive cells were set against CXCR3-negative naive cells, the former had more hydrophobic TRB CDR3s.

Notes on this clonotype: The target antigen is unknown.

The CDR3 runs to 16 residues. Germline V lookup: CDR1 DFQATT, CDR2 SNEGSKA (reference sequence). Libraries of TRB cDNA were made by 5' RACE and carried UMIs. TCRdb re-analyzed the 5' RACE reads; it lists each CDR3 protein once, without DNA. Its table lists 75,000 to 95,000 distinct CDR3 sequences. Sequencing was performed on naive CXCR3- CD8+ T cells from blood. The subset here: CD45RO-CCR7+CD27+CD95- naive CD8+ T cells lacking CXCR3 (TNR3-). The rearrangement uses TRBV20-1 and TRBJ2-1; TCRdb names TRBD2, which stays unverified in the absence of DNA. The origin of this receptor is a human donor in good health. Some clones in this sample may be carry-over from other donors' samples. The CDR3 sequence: CSARGLIAGEINEQFF.